Listed below are T cell receptor beta chains from one sample, sequenced in a study of T cell responses to AZD1222 COVID-19 vaccine. Assay: immunoSEQ multiplex PCR; the TCRdb copy retains only in-frame clones and omits some. The sample lists 100,000 to 140,000 clones, around nine tenths seen once, with around 6.6% in the top ten. Sequences were derived from peripheral blood, sampled 28 days after the second AZD1222 dose. The receptor source for this set is an adult who received the AZD1222 COVID-19 vaccine. The CDR3 runs from the conserved cysteine through the conserved F or W. Fields, in order: clone size, V gene, D gene, J gene, CDR3 DNA, CDR3 protein. A D gene is named only where the DNA matches it firmly. Some rows have no size entry. The others give once, few or many, or a class for an expanded clone.

size: NA; V: TRBV7-2; D: NA; J: TRBJ2-1; DNA: TGTGCCAGCAGCCGGGTTTCGTTCAATGAGCAGTTCTTC; CDR3: CASSRVSFNEQFF
size: NA; V: TRBV3-1/TRBV3-2; D: NA; J: TRBJ2-3; DNA: TGTGCCAGCAGCCGAGGGTTGATCCGCAACACAGATACGCAGTATTTT; CDR3: CASSRGLIRNTDTQYF
size: NA; V: TRBV19; D: NA; J: TRBJ1-1; DNA: TGTGCCAGTAGGGACAGGAACACTGAAGCTTTCTTT; CDR3: CASRDRNTEAFF
size: NA; V: TRBV6-5; D: TRBD1; J: TRBJ2-4; DNA: TGTGCCAGCAGTTACGGGACAGGTCGGGGAAACATTCAGTACTTC; CDR3: CASSYGTGRGNIQYF
size: NA; V: TRBV7-9; D: TRBD2; J: TRBJ2-1; DNA: TGTGCCAGCAGCCAACCCGGGACTAGCTCCAATGAGCAGTTCTTC; CDR3: CASSQPGTSSNEQFF
size: NA; V: TRBV15; D: NA; J: TRBJ2-5; DNA: TGTGCCACCAGCAGAGGAGGTGTGGGGGGTAGGGAGACCCAGTACTTC; CDR3: CATSRGGVGGRETQYF
size: NA; V: TRBV7-7; D: NA; J: TRBJ2-1; DNA: TGTGCCAGCAGCTTAGGCCATTACAATGAGCAGTTCTTC; CDR3: CASSLGHYNEQFF
size: NA; V: TRBV15; D: NA; J: TRBJ2-6; DNA: TGTGCCACCAGCAGAGGGGCGGCGGTGACGCCTGGGGCCAACGTCCTGACTTTC; CDR3: CATSRGAAVTPGANVLTF
size: NA; V: TRBV9; D: TRBD1; J: TRBJ1-4; DNA: TGTGCCAGCAGCGTAGCCGACAGGGTGATGGCTAATGAAAAACTGTTTTTT; CDR3: CASSVADRVMANEKLFF
size: NA; V: TRBV9; D: NA; J: TRBJ1-1; DNA: TGTGCCAGCAGCGTAGGTTTCCAGGGGATACTGAACACTGAAGCTTTCTTT; CDR3: CASSVGFQGILNTEAFF
size: NA; V: TRBV5-6; D: TRBD2; J: TRBJ2-3; DNA: TGTGCCAGCAGCACTCTAGCGGGGCTCACAGATACGCAGTATTTT; CDR3: CASSTLAGLTDTQYF
size: NA; V: TRBV5-1; D: TRBD1; J: TRBJ2-7; DNA: TGCGCCAGCAGCTTGGGTGGGACAGGAGTCGAAGAGCAGTACTTC; CDR3: CASSLGGTGVEEQYF
size: NA; V: TRBV27; D: NA; J: TRBJ2-1; DNA: TGTGCCAGCAAACCGGGACCCTACAATGAGCAGTTCTTC; CDR3: CASKPGPYNEQFF
size: NA; V: TRBV5-1; D: NA; J: TRBJ2-3; DNA: TGCGCCAGCAGCTTGGGAGGGGGGAGCACAGATACGCAGTATTTT; CDR3: CASSLGGGSTDTQYF
size: NA; V: TRBV5-1; D: TRBD2; J: TRBJ2-2; DNA: TGCGCCAGCAGCCGAGGGACTAGCGGGGGGCAACTGAACACCGGGGAGCTGTTTTTT; CDR3: CASSRGTSGGQLNTGELFF
size: NA; V: TRBV9; D: TRBD2; J: TRBJ2-1; DNA: TGTGCCAGCAGCGTAGGAAGCGGGAGCTATTACAATGAGCAGTTCTTC; CDR3: CASSVGSGSYYNEQFF
size: NA; V: TRBV15; D: NA; J: TRBJ1-2; DNA: TGTGCCACCAGTACGGGGCCACTGTCTGGAGGGGGCTACACCTTC; CDR3: CATSTGPLSGGGYTF
size: NA; V: TRBV11-2; D: NA; J: TRBJ1-3; DNA: TGTGCCAGCAGCTTCGACAGAAACACCATATATTTT; CDR3: CASSFDRNTIYF
size: NA; V: TRBV5-5; D: NA; J: TRBJ1-5; DNA: TGTGCCAGCAGCCCGCAGGGGTATCAGCCCCAGCATTTT; CDR3: CASSPQGYQPQHF
size: once; V: TRBV18; D: NA; J: TRBJ1-2; DNA: TGTGCCAGCTCACCACAGGCCGATAACTATGGCTACACCTTC; CDR3: CASSPQADNYGYTF
size: NA; V: TRBV19; D: NA; J: TRBJ2-2; DNA: TGTGCCAGTAGTATAGGGCGCAGGGGGAACACCGGGGAGCTGTTTTTT; CDR3: CASSIGRRGNTGELFF
size: NA; V: TRBV25-1; D: TRBD2; J: TRBJ2-1; DNA: TGTGCCAGCAGGCCCGACAGAGGCGGGGGCAATGAGCAGTTCTTC; CDR3: CASRPDRGGGNEQFF
size: once; V: TRBV29-1; D: NA; J: TRBJ2-1; DNA: TGCAGCGGGCGGAGTACTGAGCAGTTCTTC; CDR3: CSGRSTEQFF
size: NA; V: TRBV6-5; D: NA; J: TRBJ1-5; DNA: TGTGCCAGCAGTTACTCACGCAGCAATCAGCCCCAGCATTTT; CDR3: CASSYSRSNQPQHF
size: NA; V: TRBV11-2; D: TRBD1; J: TRBJ2-7; DNA: TGTGCCAGCAGCCCCCGACAGGGGAAAGACGAGCAGTACTTC; CDR3: CASSPRQGKDEQYF
size: NA; V: TRBV5-6; D: NA; J: TRBJ2-5; DNA: TGTGCCAGCAGCTTCCGACTAGTTCGGATCCAAGAGACCCAGTACTTC; CDR3: CASSFRLVRIQETQYF
size: once; V: TRBV10-3; D: NA; J: TRBJ1-2; DNA: TGTGCCATCAGGGGCCGGGACGGAAACTATGGCTACACCTTC; CDR3: CAIRGRDGNYGYTF
size: NA; V: TRBV27; D: NA; J: TRBJ1-5; DNA: TGTGCCAGCAGTTTGTTAGGTTCCAGGGCGAATCAGCCCCAGCATTTT; CDR3: CASSLLGSRANQPQHF
size: NA; V: TRBV5-4; D: NA; J: TRBJ1-1; DNA: TGTGCCAGCCTACTGGTGGGCGCGGGCACTGAAGCTTTCTTT; CDR3: CASLLVGAGTEAFF
size: NA; V: TRBV20-1; D: TRBD2; J: TRBJ2-5; DNA: TGCAGTGCTAGTACTAGCGGGAGAGGACAAGAGACCCAGTACTTC; CDR3: CSASTSGRGQETQYF
size: NA; V: TRBV27; D: NA; J: TRBJ2-2; DNA: TGTGCCAGCAGTGTAATAGACCCGACCGGGGAGCTGTTTTTT; CDR3: CASSVIDPTGELFF
size: NA; V: TRBV12-3/TRBV12-4; D: NA; J: TRBJ1-2; DNA: TGTGCCAGCAGGCCTAACGGACTCTATGGCTACACCTTC; CDR3: CASRPNGLYGYTF
size: NA; V: TRBV9; D: NA; J: TRBJ2-2; DNA: TGTGCCAGCAGCGGGAGGACAGCGAACACCGGGGAGCTGTTTTTT; CDR3: CASSGRTANTGELFF
size: NA; V: TRBV6-5; D: TRBD1; J: TRBJ1-3; DNA: TGTGCCAGCATCGACAGGGACTCTGGAAACACCATATATTTT; CDR3: CASIDRDSGNTIYF
size: NA; V: TRBV28; D: NA; J: TRBJ1-2; DNA: TGTGCCAGCAGGTCAGGGACTAACTATGGCTACACCTTC; CDR3: CASRSGTNYGYTF
size: NA; V: TRBV4-2; D: TRBD1; J: TRBJ2-7; DNA: TGTGCCAGCAGCCAATCCGGGACAGGAAGTGAGCAGTACTTC; CDR3: CASSQSGTGSEQYF
size: few; V: TRBV5-1; D: NA; J: TRBJ2-3; DNA: TGCGCCAGCAGCCGCCGGCTAGGAGATACGCAGTATTTT; CDR3: CASSRRLGDTQYF
size: once; V: TRBV6-7; D: TRBD1; J: TRBJ1-4; DNA: TGTGCCAGCAGTACGCCGGGACAGGGTAGCGGTAATGAAAAACTGTTTTTT; CDR3: CASSTPGQGSGNEKLFF
size: NA; V: TRBV29-1; D: TRBD1; J: TRBJ2-2; DNA: TGCAGCGTTGAGGGGACAGCCAACACCGGGGAGCTGTTTTTT; CDR3: CSVEGTANTGELFF
size: NA; V: TRBV2; D: NA; J: TRBJ1-2; DNA: TGTGCCAGCAGTGAACAGGGCGGGGGCCGGTATGGCTACACCTTC; CDR3: CASSEQGGGRYGYTF
size: NA; V: TRBV4-2; D: NA; J: TRBJ2-2; DNA: TGTGCCAGCAGCCAAGCCGGGACGCAAATTGTCACCGGGGAGCTGTTTTTT; CDR3: CASSQAGTQIVTGELFF